This TCR beta chain was sequenced for a study of cytomegalovirus exposure and HLA in healthy donors. The CDR3 sequence is 16 residues long. V dropped 3 bases and J dropped 3; count of bases not matched to a gene: 7. Germline V lookup: CDR1 SNHLY, CDR2 FYNNEI. Researchers ran the PCR with 60 Vbeta and 13 Jbeta primers. Here immunoSEQ multiplex PCR was the method, and the copy in TCRdb shows in-frame clones only, minus some. The sample lists some 120,000 clones, approximately 80% occurring once. A remark on this clone: Its matching antigen is unknown.

Overall study findings and caveats: Indistinguishable V segments such as TRBV6-2 and TRBV6-3 were excluded.

The specimen was PBMCs. This chain joins TRBV2 and TRBJ2-3; 9 bases are shared with TRBD1. The sequence derives from a human donor in good health. CDR3 DNA: TGTGCCAGCAGTGATGTGGGACAGGGTCGGACAGATACGCAGTATTTT. This encodes CASSDVGQGRTDTQYF.